This T cell receptor beta chain was sequenced in a study of cytomegalovirus exposure and HLA in healthy donors. Study in general: About 85 million unique TCRs from HLA-typed donors were held in an early release of data. Study-level results: Among immune exposure information, only CMV serostatus was available. Reportedly, TCR beta sequences accurately predicted HLA-A and HLA-B alleles in most subjects.

PCR amplification relied on 60 Vbeta primers (plus 13 Jbeta primers). As processed by the authors: Later, an analysis found approximately 80 million unique TCR beta chains, and 8.5 million to 12 million of these were shared. Assay used: immunoSEQ multiplex PCR; TCRdb lists only in-frame clones, some missing. V and J calls and clone size follow that table, whereas D and trimming were derived from the DNA. The sample shows about 150,000 clones, around 80% of them seen only once. Note on this clone: Its antigen is unidentified.

This CDR3 has 13 amino acids. In germline, CDR1 is GTSNPN, CDR2 SVGIG (reference sequence). The V end lost 6 bases, the J end lost 5 bases, and 13 bases lay between the germline ends. The TCR originated in a woman aged 25 to 45 in good health and CMV-seropositive. Sequenced sample: PBMCs. This chain links TRBV30 with TRBJ1-4; a weak D match, TRBD1 (5 bases). The CDR3, as DNA: TGTGCCTGCTCCGACGGGGGAAATGAAAAACTGTTTTTT. Its translation: CACSDGGNEKLFF.